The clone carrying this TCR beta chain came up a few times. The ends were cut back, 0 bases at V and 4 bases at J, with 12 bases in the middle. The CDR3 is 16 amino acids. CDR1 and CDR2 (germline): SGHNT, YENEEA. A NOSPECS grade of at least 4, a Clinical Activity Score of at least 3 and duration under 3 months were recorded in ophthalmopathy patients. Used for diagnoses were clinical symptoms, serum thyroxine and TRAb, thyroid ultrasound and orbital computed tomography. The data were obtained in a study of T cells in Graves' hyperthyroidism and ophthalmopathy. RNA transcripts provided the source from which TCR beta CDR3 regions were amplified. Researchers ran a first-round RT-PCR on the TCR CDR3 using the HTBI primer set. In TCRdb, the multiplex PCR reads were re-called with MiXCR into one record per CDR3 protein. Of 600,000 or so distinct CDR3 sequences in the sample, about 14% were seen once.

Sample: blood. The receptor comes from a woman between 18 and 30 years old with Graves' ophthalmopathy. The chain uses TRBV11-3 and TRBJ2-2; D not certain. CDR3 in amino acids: CASSLDIWNSTGELFF. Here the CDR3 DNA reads TGTGCCAGCAGCTTAGATATCTGGAACAGCACCGGGGAGCTGTTTTTT.